One and the same sample provided the 22 T cell receptor beta chains below, sequenced in a study of T cell responses to AZD1222 COVID-19 vaccine. Sequencing was performed with immunoSEQ multiplex PCR; in TCRdb, only in-frame clones are kept and a portion is missing. The sample lists under 150,000 clones, 80% to 90% occurring once. The specimen was peripheral blood, collected on day 0 of MenACWY control vaccination. These TCRs come from an adult in good health.

The rearrangement joins TRBV11-2 to TRBJ2-1; the match to TRBD2 covers 11 bases. Germline lookup yields CDR1 SGHAT and CDR2 FQNNGV. V was clipped by 5 bases and J by 8 bases; unmatched bases: 11. The CDR3 extends over 16 amino acids. The CDR3 reads CASSPISSGRFHEQFF. The CDR3 DNA sequence: TGTGCCAGCAGCCCCATCTCTAGCGGGAGGTTCCATGAGCAGTTCTTC.

This clone is a singleton in its sample. The rearrangement links TRBV5-1 to TRBJ1-4, with D possibly matching TRBD1 (5 bases). The CDR3 has 15 residues. CDR1 and CDR2 from the germline V gene are SGHRS and YFSETQ. Trimming cost V 2 bases and J 6 bases, with 14 bases left between them. CDR3 sequence: CASSFMAGRDEKLFF. As DNA, the CDR3 is TGCGCCAGCAGCTTTATGGCAGGGCGGGATGAAAAACTGTTTTTT.

This clone is a singleton in its sample. The chain uses TRBV19 and TRBJ2-7; perhaps TRBD2 as D (7 bases). Trimming took 9 bases from V and 5 from J, leaving 14 bases between them. CDR1 is LNHDA, CDR2 SQIVND, per germline (reference sequence). The length of the CDR3 is 12 residues. CDR3 in amino acids: CARHLGGDEQYF. The CDR3 bases are TGTGCCAGACATCTAGGGGGGGACGAGCAGTACTTC.

This chain links TRBV28 with TRBJ2-7; D is perhaps TRBD2 (6 bases). Looked up from germline, CDR1 is MDHEN and CDR2 is SYDVKM. Trimming removed 7 bases from V and 2 bases from J, with 15 bases in between. The CDR3 sequence is 14 residues long. The CDR3 region is CASTLIGGTYEQYF. The CDR3 coding sequence is TGTGCCAGCACCCTAATTGGAGGGACCTACGAGCAGTACTTC.

This clone was counted between two and nine times. V and J are TRBV27 and TRBJ1-1; possibly TRBD1 for D (5 bases). This CDR3 has 15 residues. V was trimmed by 6 bases and J by 5 bases, leaving 19 bases between them. The germline V gene has CDR1 MNHEY and CDR2 SMNVEV (reference sequence). Written as DNA, the CDR3 is TGTGCCAGCAGAACAATGGCCGGGGGTTCAACTGAAGCTTTCTTT. It specifies CASRTMAGGSTEAFF.

The chain employs TRBV28 and TRBJ2-1; TRBD2 might be the D (6 bases). There are 14 residues in the CDR3. V lost 7 bases, J lost 7 bases, and 17 bases lay in between. Germline CDR1 is MDHEN and CDR2 is SYDVKM. CDR3 sequence: CASTGGTRRNEQFF. CDR3 sequence (DNA): TGTGCCAGCACCGGAGGGACGCGCCGTAATGAGCAGTTCTTC.

This clone was seen a single time. The rearrangement uses TRBV7-8 and TRBJ2-5, with TRBD1 matching over 9 bases. Looked up from germline, CDR1 is SGHVS and CDR2 is FQNEAQ. J was trimmed by 3 bases and V by 6 bases; bases with no gene match: 14. This CDR3 is 17 amino acids long. The CDR3 sequence: CASSRDRVGGSKETQYF. In DNA form, the CDR3 reads TGTGCCAGCAGTCGGGACAGGGTAGGAGGGTCAAAAGAGACCCAGTACTTC.

The sample holds one count of this clone. This chain connects TRBV6-6 to TRBJ2-7, with 7 bases that match TRBD2. V lost 4 bases, J lost 2 bases, and 5 bases stayed unmatched. This CDR3 has 14 residues. Looked up from germline, CDR1 is MNHNY and CDR2 is SVGAGI (reference sequence). The CDR3 sequence: CASSSPLAAYEQYF. The CDR3 region has the DNA TGTGCCAGCAGTTCCCCGCTAGCGGCCTACGAGCAGTACTTC.

The chain recombines TRBV28 with TRBJ2-1, with 8 bases identical to TRBD1. The CDR3 sequence is 14 residues long. Trimming took 10 bases from V and 1 from J; bases not matched to a gene: 6. The V gene's germline CDR1 is MDHEN and CDR2 SYDVKM. For the CDR3, the DNA is TGTGCCACCGTTGGACAGGGATCCTACAATGAGCAGTTCTTC. Encoded protein: CATVGQGSYNEQFF.

The chain uses TRBV19 and TRBJ2-1; D is unresolved. Germline V CDR1 and CDR2: LNHDA, SQIVND (reference sequence). The length of the CDR3 is 11 residues. V lost 7 bases, J lost 8 bases, and 9 bases lay in between. In DNA form, the CDR3 reads TGTGCCAGTACCCGCTGGGATGAGCAGTTCTTC. Protein: CASTRWDEQFF.

This rearrangement joins TRBV5-1 to TRBJ1-5; 8 bases are a match to TRBD1. Unmatched junction bases numbered 6, after V lost 4 bases and J lost 3 bases. CDR3 length equals 15 residues. Germline CDR1 reads SGHRS; CDR2 reads YFSETQ. CDR3 bases: TGCGCCAGCAGCCCCGGACAGGGTTACAATCAGCCCCAGCATTTT. Translated, it gives CASSPGQGYNQPQHF. The entire variable domain, with the rest obtained from reference TRBV5-1 and TRBJ1-5, is as follows: KAGVTQTPRYLIKTRGQQVTLSCSPISGHRSVSWYQQTPGQGLQFLFEYFSETQRNKGNFPGRFSGRQFSNSRSEMNVSTLELGDSALYLCASSPGQGYNQPQHFGDGTRLSIL.

The chain joins TRBV7-8 to TRBJ2-5, with D unresolved. The germline V and J ends were trimmed by 3 bases and 5 bases, with 13 bases remaining between them. The CDR3 extends over 14 amino acids. Looked up from germline, CDR1 is SGHVS and CDR2 is FQNEAQ. CDR3 amino acids: CASSFGNLPETQYF. DNA for the CDR3: TGTGCCAGCAGCTTCGGAAATCTGCCTGAGACCCAGTACTTC.

CDR3 residues: CASSLSRQGSGNTIYF. CDR3 nucleotides: TGCGCCAGCAGCTTGTCGAGACAGGGCTCTGGAAACACCATATATTTT. The chain has TRBV5-1 and TRBJ1-3; 7 bases are shared with TRBD1. The CDR3 is 16 amino acids. Looked up from germline, CDR1 is SGHRS and CDR2 is YFSETQ. The V segment lost 1 base and the J segment 0 bases; nucleotides outside the gene matches: 4.

This chain connects TRBV7-9 to TRBJ2-2; weak D call: TRBD2 (5 bases). Trimming shortened V by 5 bases and J by 4 bases, and 17 bases separated the two germline ends. CDR3 size: 16 residues. CDR1 and CDR2 (germline): SEHNR, FQNEAQ (reference sequence). CDR3 protein: CASSPPDGVGTGELFF. The CDR3 nucleotides read TGTGCCAGCAGCCCCCCCGACGGGGTGGGCACCGGGGAGCTGTTTTTT.

V is TRBV6-1 and J is TRBJ1-1; D unresolved. This CDR3 is built from 14 residues. Germline V lookup: CDR1 MNHNS, CDR2 SASEGT. The V end was cut by 1 base, the J end by 1 base, with 7 bases between. The CDR3 nucleotides are TGTGCCAGCAGTGAAGTAATCGGGAACACTGAAGCTTTCTTT. Amino acids: CASSEVIGNTEAFF.

J is TRBJ2-6 and V is TRBV24-1; no definite D call. V lost 4 bases to trimming and J lost 0 bases, with 3 bases between them. Germline CDR1 is KGHDR and CDR2 is SFDVKD. The length of the CDR3 is 14 residues. The CDR3 loop is CATSDRSGANVLTF. In DNA, the CDR3 is TGTGCCACCAGTGACCGCTCTGGGGCCAACGTCCTGACTTTC.

The chain carries TRBV7-3 and TRBJ1-6, with D unresolved. Germline CDR1 is SGHTA and CDR2 is FQGTGA. Trimming removed 2 bases at V and 13 bases at J, with 12 bases between. The length of the CDR3 is 13 residues. The CDR3 reads CASSLGPSSPLHF. The CDR3 bases are TGTGCCAGCAGCTTAGGTCCTTCCTCCCCCCTCCACTTT.

The rearrangement joins TRBV27 to TRBJ1-3; D may be TRBD1 (5 bases). The germline V gene has CDR1 MNHEY and CDR2 SMNVEV (reference sequence). CDR3 size: 15 residues. V lost 2 bases and J lost 4, with 12 bases in between. The CDR3 nucleotides read TGTGCCAGCAGTTTACTGGGAGGGGACGGAAACACCATATATTTT. Protein: CASSLLGGDGNTIYF.

J is TRBJ2-7 and V is TRBV9; TRBD2 agrees at 11 bases. Germline CDR1 reads SGDLS; CDR2 reads YYNGEE. V lost 4 bases to trimming and J lost 5 bases; unmatched junction nucleotides: 5. The CDR3 is 14 residues long. The CDR3 region is CASSPRTSGHEQYF. The CDR3 nucleotides read TGTGCCAGCAGCCCCAGGACTAGCGGGCACGAGCAGTACTTC.

This chain joins TRBV10-2 and TRBJ2-7; 7 bases agree with TRBD2. CDR3 size: 18 residues. Germline loops: CDR1 WSHSY, CDR2 SAAADI. J gave up 0 bases and V 0 bases, and 11 bases lay outside the gene matches. CDR3 bases: TGCGCCAGCAGTGAGTCGACTTACCCCGGGAGGTCCTCCTACGAGCAGTACTTC. Protein sequence: CASSESTYPGRSSYEQYF.

The chain joins TRBV3-1 (or the pseudogene TRBV3-2) to TRBJ1-2, with a possible D match to TRBD1 (5 bases). The CDR3 loop spans 12 amino acids. V lost 4 bases, J lost 6 bases, and 9 bases lay in between. Germline V gene data show CDR1 as LGHDT and CDR2 as YNNKEL (reference sequence). CDR3 DNA: TGTGCCAGCAGCCGTCCGGGACATGGCTACACCTTC. This sequence encodes CASSRPGHGYTF.

This clone was picked up one time. The rearrangement joins TRBV6-5 to TRBJ2-7; 8 nucleotides agree with TRBD2. This CDR3 is built from 14 residues. Germline V gene sequence: CDR1 MNHEY, CDR2 SVGAGI. The V gene end was trimmed by 6 bases and the J gene end by 6 bases; junction bases not matched to a gene: 10. Written as DNA, the CDR3 is TGTGCCAGCAGCTCCGGGACTAGTACGTTCGAGCAGTACTTC. As protein: CASSSGTSTFEQYF.